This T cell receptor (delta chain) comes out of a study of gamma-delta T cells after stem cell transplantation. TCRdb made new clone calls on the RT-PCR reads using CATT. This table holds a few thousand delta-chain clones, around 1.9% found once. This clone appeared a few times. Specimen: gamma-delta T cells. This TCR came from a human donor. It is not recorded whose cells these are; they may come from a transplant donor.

The CDR3 is CACDTVLGDRYTDKLIF. CDR3 DNA sequence: TGTGCCTGTGACACCGTGCTGGGGGATCGATACACCGATAAACTCATCTTT. The chain is built from TRDV2 and TRDJ1, with 9 bases fitting TRDD3. Germline V gene data show CDR1 as GEAIGNYY and CDR2 as EKD. CDR3 length equals 17 residues. Trimming took 0 bases from V and 0 from J; bases not matched to a gene: 7.